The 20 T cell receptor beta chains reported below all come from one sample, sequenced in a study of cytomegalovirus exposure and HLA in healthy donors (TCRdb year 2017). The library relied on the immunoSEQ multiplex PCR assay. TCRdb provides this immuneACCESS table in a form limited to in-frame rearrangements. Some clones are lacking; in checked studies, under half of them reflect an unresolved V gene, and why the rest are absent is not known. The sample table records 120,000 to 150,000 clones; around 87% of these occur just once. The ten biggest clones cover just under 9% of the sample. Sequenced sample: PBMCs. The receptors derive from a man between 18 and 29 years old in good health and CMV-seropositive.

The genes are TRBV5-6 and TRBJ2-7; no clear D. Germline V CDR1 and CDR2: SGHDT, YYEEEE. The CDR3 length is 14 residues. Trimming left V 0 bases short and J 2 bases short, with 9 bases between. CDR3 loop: CASSLGTTTYEQYF. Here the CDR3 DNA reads TGTGCCAGCAGCTTGGGAACAACAACCTACGAGCAGTACTTC.

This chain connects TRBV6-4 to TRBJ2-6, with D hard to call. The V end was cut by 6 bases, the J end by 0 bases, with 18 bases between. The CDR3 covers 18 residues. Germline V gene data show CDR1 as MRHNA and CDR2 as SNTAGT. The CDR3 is CASRTTYQYYSGANVLTF. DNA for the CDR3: TGTGCCAGCAGGACCACGTACCAGTACTACTCTGGGGCCAACGTCCTGACTTTC.

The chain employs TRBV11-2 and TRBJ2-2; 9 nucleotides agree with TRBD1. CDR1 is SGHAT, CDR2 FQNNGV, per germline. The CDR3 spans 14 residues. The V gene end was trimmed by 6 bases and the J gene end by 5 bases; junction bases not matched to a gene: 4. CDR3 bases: TGTGCCAGCAGTAGGGACAGGGATACCGGGGAGCTGTTTTTT. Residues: CASSRDRDTGELFF. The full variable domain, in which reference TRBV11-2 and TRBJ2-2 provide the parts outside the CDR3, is EAGVAQSPRYKIIEKRQSVAFWCNPISGHATLYWYQQILGQGPKLLIQFQNNGVVDDSQLPKDRFSAERLKGVDSTLKIQPAKLEDSAVYLCASSRDRDTGELFFGEGSRLTVL.

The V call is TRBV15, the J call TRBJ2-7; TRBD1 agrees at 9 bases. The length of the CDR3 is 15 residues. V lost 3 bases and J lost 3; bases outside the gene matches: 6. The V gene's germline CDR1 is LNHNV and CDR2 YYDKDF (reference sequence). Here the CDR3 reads CATSSPGTGFYEQYF. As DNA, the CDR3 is TGTGCCACCAGCAGCCCCGGGACAGGGTTCTACGAGCAGTACTTC.

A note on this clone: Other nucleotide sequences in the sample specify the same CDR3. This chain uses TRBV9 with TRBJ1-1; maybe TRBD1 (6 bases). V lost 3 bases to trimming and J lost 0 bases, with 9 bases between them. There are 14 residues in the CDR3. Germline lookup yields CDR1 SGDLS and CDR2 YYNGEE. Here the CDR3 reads CASSAGTMNTEAFF. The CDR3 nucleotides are TGTGCCAGCAGCGCCGGGACAATGAACACTGAAGCTTTCTTT.

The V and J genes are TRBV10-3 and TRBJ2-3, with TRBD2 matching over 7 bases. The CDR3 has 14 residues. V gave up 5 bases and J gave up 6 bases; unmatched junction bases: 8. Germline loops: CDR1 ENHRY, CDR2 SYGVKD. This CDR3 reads CAISRAPGGDTQYF. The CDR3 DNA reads TGTGCCATCAGTCGGGCTCCCGGGGGGGATACGCAGTATTTT.

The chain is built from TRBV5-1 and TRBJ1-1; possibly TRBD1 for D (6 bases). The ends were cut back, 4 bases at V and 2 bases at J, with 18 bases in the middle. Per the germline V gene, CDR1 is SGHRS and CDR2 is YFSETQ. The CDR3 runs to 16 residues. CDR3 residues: CASSTQGGDINTEAFF. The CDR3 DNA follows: TGCGCCAGCAGCACTCAAGGGGGGGATATAAACACTGAAGCTTTCTTT.

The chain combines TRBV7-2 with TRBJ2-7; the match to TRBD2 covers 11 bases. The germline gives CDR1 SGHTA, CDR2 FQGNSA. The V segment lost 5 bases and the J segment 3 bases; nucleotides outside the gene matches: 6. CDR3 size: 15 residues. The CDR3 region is CASSTGLAGYYEQYF. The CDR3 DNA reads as TGTGCCAGCAGCACCGGACTAGCGGGTTACTACGAGCAGTACTTC.

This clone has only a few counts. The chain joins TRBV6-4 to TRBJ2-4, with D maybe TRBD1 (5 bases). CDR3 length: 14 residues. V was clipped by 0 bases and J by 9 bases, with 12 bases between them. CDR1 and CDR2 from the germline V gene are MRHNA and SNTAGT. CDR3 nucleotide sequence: TGTGCCAGCAGTGACTCGGACATCCCTAGCATTCAGTACTTC. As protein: CASSDSDIPSIQYF.

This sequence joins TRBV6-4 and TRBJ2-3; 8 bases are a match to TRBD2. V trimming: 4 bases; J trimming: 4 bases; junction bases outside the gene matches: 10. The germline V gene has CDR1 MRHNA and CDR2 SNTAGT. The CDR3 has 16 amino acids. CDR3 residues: CASSVAAGEGADTQYF. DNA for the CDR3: TGTGCCAGCAGTGTCGCAGCGGGAGAAGGCGCAGATACGCAGTATTTT.

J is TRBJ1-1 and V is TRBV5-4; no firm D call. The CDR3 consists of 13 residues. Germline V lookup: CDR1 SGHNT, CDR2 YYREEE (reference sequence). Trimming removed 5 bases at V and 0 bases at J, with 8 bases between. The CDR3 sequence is CASSFAVNTEAFF. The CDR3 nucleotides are TGTGCCAGCAGTTTTGCAGTGAACACTGAAGCTTTCTTT.

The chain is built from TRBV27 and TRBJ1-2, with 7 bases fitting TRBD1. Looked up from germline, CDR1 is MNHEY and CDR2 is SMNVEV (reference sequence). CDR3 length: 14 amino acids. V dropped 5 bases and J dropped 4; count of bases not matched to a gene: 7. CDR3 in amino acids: CASSATGASYGYTF. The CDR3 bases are TGTGCCAGCAGTGCCACAGGGGCAAGCTATGGCTACACCTTC.

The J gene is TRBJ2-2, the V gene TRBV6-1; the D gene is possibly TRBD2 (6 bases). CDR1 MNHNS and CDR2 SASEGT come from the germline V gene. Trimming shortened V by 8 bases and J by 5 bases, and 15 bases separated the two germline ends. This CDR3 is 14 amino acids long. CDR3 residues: CASQDGSITGELFF. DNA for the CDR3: TGTGCCAGCCAGGACGGGAGTATTACCGGGGAGCTGTTTTTT.

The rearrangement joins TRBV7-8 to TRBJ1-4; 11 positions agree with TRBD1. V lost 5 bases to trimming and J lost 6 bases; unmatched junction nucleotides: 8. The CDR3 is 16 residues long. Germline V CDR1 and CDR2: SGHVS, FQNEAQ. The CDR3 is CASSPTWTGGDEKLFF. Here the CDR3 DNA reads TGTGCCAGCAGCCCAACATGGACAGGGGGCGATGAAAAACTGTTTTTT.

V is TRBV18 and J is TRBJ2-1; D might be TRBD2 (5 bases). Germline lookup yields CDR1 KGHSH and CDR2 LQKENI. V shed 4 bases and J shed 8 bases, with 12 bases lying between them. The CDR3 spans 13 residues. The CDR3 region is CASSQDFPDEQFF. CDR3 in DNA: TGTGCCAGCTCACAGGACTTTCCGGATGAGCAGTTCTTC.

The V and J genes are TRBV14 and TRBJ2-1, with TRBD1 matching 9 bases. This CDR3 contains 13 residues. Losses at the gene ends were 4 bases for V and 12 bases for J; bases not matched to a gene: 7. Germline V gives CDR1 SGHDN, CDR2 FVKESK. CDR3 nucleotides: TGTGCCAGCAGCCCCGGACAGGGGAGATCGCAGTTCTTC. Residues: CASSPGQGRSQFF.

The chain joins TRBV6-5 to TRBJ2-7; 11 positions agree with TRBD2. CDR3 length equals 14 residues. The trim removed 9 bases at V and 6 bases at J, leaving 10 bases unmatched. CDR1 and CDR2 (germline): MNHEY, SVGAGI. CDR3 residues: CASSITSGSTEQYF. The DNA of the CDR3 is TGTGCCAGTTCAATTACTAGCGGGAGCACCGAGCAGTACTTC.

CDR3 sequence: CASSPPPGRDSYEQYF. The CDR3, as DNA: TGCGCCAGCAGTCCTCCGCCAGGGAGGGACTCCTACGAGCAGTACTTC. The V and J genes are TRBV10-2 and TRBJ2-7, with 7 bases identical to TRBD2. Per germline, CDR1 WSHSY and CDR2 SAAADI. Trimming at V came to 5 bases and at J to 0 bases, leaving 10 bases not matched to a gene. CDR3 length equals 16 residues.

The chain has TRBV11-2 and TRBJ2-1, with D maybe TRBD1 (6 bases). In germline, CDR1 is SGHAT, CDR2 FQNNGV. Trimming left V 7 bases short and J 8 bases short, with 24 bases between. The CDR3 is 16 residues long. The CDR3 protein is CASNPIPAGARDEQFF. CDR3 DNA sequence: TGTGCCAGCAACCCCATCCCGGCAGGGGCTAGGGATGAGCAGTTCTTC.

Written as DNA, the CDR3 is TGTGCCAGCAGCGTCGACACTGAAGCTTTCTTT. Protein sequence: CASSVDTEAFF. The chain combines TRBV9 with TRBJ1-1; D is undetermined. CDR1 and CDR2 (germline): SGDLS, YYNGEE. V was shortened by 2 bases and J by 3 bases, with 2 bases between the two germline ends. The CDR3 has 11 amino acids.